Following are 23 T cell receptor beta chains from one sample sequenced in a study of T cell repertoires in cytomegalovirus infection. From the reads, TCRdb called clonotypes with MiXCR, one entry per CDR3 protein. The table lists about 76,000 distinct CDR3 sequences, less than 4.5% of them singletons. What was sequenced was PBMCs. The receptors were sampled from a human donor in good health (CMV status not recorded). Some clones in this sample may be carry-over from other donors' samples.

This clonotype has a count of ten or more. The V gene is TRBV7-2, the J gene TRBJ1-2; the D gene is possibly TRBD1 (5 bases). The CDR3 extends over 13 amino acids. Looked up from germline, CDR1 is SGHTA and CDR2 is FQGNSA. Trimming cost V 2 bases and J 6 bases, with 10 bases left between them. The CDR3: CASSLTREDGYTF. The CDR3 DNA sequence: TGTGCCAGCAGCTTAACCAGGGAAGATGGCTACACCTTC.

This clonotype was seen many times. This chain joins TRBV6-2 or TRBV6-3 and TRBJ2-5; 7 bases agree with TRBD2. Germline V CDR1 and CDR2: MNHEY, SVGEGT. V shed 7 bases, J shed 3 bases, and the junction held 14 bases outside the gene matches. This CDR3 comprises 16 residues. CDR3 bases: TGTGCCAGCACCATTACGCGGGGGTCTCCCAAAGAGACCCAGTACTTC. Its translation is CASTITRGSPKETQYF.

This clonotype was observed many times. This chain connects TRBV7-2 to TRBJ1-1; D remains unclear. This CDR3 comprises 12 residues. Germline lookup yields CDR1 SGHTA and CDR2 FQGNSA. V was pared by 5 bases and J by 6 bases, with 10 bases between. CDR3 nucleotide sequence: TGTGCCAGCAGCCTCCTAAGTTCTGAAGCTTTCTTT. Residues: CASSLLSSEAFF.

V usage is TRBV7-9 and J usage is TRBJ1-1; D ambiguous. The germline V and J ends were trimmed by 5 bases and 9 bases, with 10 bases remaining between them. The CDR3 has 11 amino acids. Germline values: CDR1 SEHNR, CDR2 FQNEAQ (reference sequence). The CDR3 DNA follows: TGTGCCAGCAGCCCCCAGCACAAAGCTTTCTTT. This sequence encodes CASSPQHKAFF. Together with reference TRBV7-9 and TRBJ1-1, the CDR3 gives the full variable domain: DTGVSQNPRHKITKRGQNVTFRCDPISEHNRLYWYRQTLGQGPEFLTYFQNEAQLEKSRLLSDRFSAERPKGSFSTLEIQRTEQGDSAMYLCASSPQHKAFFGQGTRLTVV.

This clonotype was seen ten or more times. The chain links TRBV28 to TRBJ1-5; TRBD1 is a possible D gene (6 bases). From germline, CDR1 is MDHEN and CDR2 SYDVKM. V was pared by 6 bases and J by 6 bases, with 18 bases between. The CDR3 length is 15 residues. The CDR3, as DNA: TGTGCCAGCAGCCCTAAGACAGGACGGCGTCAGCCCCAGCATTTT. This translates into CASSPKTGRRQPQHF. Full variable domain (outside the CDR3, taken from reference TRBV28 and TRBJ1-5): DVKVTQSSRYLVKRTGEKVFLECVQDMDHENMFWYRQDPGLGLRLIYFSYDVKMKEKGDIPEGYSVSREKKERFSLILESASTNQTSMYLCASSPKTGRRQPQHFGDGTRLSIL.

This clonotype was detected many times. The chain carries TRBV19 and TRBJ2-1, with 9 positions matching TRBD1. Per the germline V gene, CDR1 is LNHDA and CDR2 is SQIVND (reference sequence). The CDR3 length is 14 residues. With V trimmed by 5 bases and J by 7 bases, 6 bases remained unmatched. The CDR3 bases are TGTGCCAGTAGTGGACCGGGACAGGGTAATGAGCAGTTCTTC. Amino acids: CASSGPGQGNEQFF.

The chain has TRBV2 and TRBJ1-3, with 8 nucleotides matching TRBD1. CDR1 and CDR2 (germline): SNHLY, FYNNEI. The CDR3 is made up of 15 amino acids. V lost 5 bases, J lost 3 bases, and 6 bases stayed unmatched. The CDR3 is CASSKDRANGNTIYF. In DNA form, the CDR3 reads TGTGCCAGCAGTAAGGACAGGGCTAATGGAAACACCATATATTTT. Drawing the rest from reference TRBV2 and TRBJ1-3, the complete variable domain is EPEVTQTPSHQVTQMGQEVILRCVPISNHLYFYWYRQILGQKVEFLVSFYNNEISEKSEIFDDQFSVERPDGSNFTLKIRSTKLEDSAMYFCASSKDRANGNTIYFGEGSWLTVV.

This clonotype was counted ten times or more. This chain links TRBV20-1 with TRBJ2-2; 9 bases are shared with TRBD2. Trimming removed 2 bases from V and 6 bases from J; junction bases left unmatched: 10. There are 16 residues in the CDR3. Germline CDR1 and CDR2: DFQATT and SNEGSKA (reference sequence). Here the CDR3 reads CSARSGSGGVPGELFF. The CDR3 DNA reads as TGCAGTGCTAGATCGGGTAGCGGGGGAGTACCCGGGGAGCTGTTTTTT.

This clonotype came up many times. The CDR3 loop is CASSLGIAGGGGETQYF. The CDR3 region has the DNA TGTGCCAGCAGCTTAGGGATAGCGGGGGGTGGGGGGGAGACCCAGTACTTC. The chain has TRBV7-2 and TRBJ2-5; 10 nucleotides agree with TRBD2. Germline CDR1 SGHTA, CDR2 FQGNSA. The CDR3 consists of 17 residues. Unmatched junction bases numbered 10, after V lost 1 base and J lost 5 bases.

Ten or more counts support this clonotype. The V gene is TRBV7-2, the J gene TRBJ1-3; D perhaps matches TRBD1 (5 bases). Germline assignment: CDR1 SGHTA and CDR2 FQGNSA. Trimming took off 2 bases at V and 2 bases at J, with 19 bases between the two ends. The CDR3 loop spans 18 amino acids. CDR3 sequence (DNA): TGTGCCAGCAGCTTACACTCTGCGGCAAGGGGACCTGGAAACACCATATATTTT. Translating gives CASSLHSAARGPGNTIYF. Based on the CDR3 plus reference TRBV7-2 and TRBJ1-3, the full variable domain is GAGVSQSPSNKVTEKGKDVELRCDPISGHTALYWYRQSLGQGLEFLIYFQGNSAPDKSGLPSDRFSAERTGGSVSTLTIQRTQQEDSAVYLCASSLHSAARGPGNTIYFGEGSWLTVV.

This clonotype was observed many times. The CDR3 bases are TGTGCCAGCAGCTTCGGCGAAAATCAGCCCCAGCATTTT. It encodes CASSFGENQPQHF. V usage is TRBV11-2 and J usage is TRBJ1-5; no clear D gene. In germline, CDR1 is SGHAT, CDR2 FQNNGV. V lost 3 bases and J 4 bases, leaving 7 bases between the germline ends. CDR3 size: 13 residues. Together with reference TRBV11-2 and TRBJ1-5, the CDR3 gives the full variable domain: EAGVAQSPRYKIIEKRQSVAFWCNPISGHATLYWYQQILGQGPKLLIQFQNNGVVDDSQLPKDRFSAERLKGVDSTLKIQPAKLEDSAVYLCASSFGENQPQHFGDGTRLSIL.

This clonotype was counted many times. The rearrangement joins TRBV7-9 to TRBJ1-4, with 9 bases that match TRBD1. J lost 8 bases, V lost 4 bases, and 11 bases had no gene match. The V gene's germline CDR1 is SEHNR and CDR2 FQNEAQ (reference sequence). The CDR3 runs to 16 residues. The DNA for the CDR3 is TGTGCCAGCAGCTCAGGAGGGACAGGGTTTCGAGAAAAACTGTTTTTT. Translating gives CASSSGGTGFREKLFF.

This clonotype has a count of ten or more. The CDR3 is CASSPTSTTQYF. The CDR3 nucleotides read TGTGCCAGCAGCCCGACTAGCACGACGCAGTATTTT. V usage is TRBV12-3 or TRBV12-4 and J usage is TRBJ2-3; 7 bases agree with TRBD2. The CDR3 sequence is 12 residues long. Trimming removed 6 bases from V and 9 bases from J; junction bases left unmatched: 6.

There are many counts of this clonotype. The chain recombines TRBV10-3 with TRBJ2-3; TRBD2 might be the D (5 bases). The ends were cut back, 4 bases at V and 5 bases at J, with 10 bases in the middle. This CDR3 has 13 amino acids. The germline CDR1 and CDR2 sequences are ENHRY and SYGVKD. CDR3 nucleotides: TGTGCCATCAGTGTAAAACTAGTAGATACGCAGTATTTT. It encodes CAISVKLVDTQYF.

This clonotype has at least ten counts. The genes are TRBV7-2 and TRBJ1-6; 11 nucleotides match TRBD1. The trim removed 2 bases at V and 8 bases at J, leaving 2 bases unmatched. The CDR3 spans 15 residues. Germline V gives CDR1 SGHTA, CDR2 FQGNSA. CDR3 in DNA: TGTGCCAGCAGCTTAATGGGACAGGGGGATTCACCCCTCCACTTT. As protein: CASSLMGQGDSPLHF.

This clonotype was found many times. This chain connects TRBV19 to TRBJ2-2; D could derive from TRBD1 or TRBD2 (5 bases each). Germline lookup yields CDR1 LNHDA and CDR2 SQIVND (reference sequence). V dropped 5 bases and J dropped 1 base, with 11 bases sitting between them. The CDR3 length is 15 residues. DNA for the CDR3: TGTGCCAGTAGTGGGACCCCGGAGAACACCGGGGAGCTGTTTTTT. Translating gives CASSGTPENTGELFF.

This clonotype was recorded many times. The CDR3 is CASSQEGTSNTEAFF. The CDR3 coding sequence is TGCGCCAGCAGCCAAGAAGGGACATCGAACACTGAAGCTTTCTTT. This sequence joins TRBV4-3 and TRBJ1-1; tentatively, D is TRBD1 (6 bases). Germline values: CDR1 LGHNA, CDR2 YSLEER. The CDR3 is 15 amino acids. The V and J ends lost 0 bases and 1 base respectively, with 9 bases between them.

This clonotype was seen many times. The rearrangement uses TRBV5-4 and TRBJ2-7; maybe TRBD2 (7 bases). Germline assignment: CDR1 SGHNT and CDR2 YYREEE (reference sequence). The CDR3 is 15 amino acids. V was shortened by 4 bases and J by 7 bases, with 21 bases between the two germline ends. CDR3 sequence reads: CASSRRGALVGEQYF. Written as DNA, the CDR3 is TGTGCCAGCAGCCGACGGGGGGCCCTCGTGGGAGAGCAGTACTTC.

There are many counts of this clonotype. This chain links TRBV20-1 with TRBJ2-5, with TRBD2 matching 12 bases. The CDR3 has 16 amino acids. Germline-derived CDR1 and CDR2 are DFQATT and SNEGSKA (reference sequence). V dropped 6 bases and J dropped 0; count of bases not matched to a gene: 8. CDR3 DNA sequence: TGCAGTGCCCCAAACCGACTAGCGGGGGACCAAGAGACCCAGTACTTC. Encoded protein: CSAPNRLAGDQETQYF.

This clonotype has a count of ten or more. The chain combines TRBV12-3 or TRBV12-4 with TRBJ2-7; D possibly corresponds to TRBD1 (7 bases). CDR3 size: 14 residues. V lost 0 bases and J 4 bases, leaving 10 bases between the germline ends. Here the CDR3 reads CASSLAEGAYEQYF. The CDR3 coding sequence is TGTGCCAGCAGTTTAGCGGAGGGGGCTTACGAGCAGTACTTC.

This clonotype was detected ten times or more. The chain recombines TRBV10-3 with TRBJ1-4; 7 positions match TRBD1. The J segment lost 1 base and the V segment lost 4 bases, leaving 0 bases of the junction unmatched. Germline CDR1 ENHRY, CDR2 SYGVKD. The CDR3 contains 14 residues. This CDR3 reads CAISGTGTNEKLFF. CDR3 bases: TGTGCCATCAGTGGGACAGGAACTAATGAAAAACTGTTTTTT.

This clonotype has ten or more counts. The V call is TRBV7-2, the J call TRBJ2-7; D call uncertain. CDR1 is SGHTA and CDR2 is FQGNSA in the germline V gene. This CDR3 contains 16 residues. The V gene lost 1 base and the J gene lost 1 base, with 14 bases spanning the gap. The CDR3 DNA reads TGTGCCAGCAGCTTAGGAAGTCCTATATCTTCCTACGAGCAGTACTTC. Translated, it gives CASSLGSPISSYEQYF.

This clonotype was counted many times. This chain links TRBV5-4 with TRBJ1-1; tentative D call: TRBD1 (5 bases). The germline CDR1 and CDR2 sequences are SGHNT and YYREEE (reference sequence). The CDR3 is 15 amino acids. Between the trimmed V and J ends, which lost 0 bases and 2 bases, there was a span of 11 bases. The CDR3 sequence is CASSLAQGANTEAFF. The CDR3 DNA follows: TGTGCCAGCAGCTTGGCTCAGGGAGCAAACACTGAAGCTTTCTTT.